The entry that follows covers one TCR beta chain sequence. Its cognate antigen has yet to be identified. One end of the junction varies from germline; a read error may be responsible. The record originates from a study of tumor and adjacent non-tumor tissue in lung cancer (dated by TCRdb to the late 2010s). Regarding the study in general: By cancer type, the cohort comprised eleven to twelve adenocarcinoma patients, 2 squamous cell carcinoma patients and 1 small cell lung cancer patient. The study compared bulk TCRbeta repertoires between lung tumor tissue and matched distant non-tumor lung tissue from over 12 lung cancer patients. Sequencing generated a total of 130,000,000 or so productive TCRbeta reads, averaging roughly 4.4 million reads per sample. The 15 or so patients were aged about 30 to 76 years, included roughly ten men and 5 women, and had TNM stage I to III disease. Fewer than 35 paired specimens, one tumor and one normal lung sample per patient, were profiled by TCRbeta CDR3 sequencing. General conclusions and limits of the study: In normal lung, the top 100 clones accounted for a significantly larger cumulative share of the repertoire than in tumor tissue. Only 15 or so patients were included in the cohort, and the need for larger samples and more detailed clinical data was noted by the authors. Significantly higher TCR diversity (inverse Simpson) was observed in tumor tissue than in normal lung tissue (approximately 400 vs 170, P = 0.0075, Mann-Whitney U test). Because peripheral blood was not sequenced, the blood TCRbeta repertoires of the lung cancer patients in the study went unexamined. TCR diversity was significantly higher in younger patients, and higher tumor TCR diversity was associated with shorter overall and disease-free survival. Neither the sequencing platform nor unique molecular identifiers are mentioned in the methods.

Bulk unsorted tissue served as the source for RNA extraction, and RNA quality was assessed using a NanoDrop ND-1000 and an Agilent 2100. For the normal lung samples, distant non-tumor tissue was collected more than 3 cm away from the tumor edge. All donors had newly diagnosed lung cancer, had not received prior chemotherapy, and were admitted for thoracic surgery in China between August and November 2014. Patients who had received previous radiotherapy or chemotherapy, or who had another concurrent cancer, were excluded from the study. Surgical tissue pieces of about 1-2.3 cm3 were preserved in RNAlater solution and were kept at -80 degrees C until use. The CDR3 spans 14 residues, from the cysteine through the phenylalanine. Only the CDR3 DNA is retained, 42 bases long and in frame from the first base. The germline V gene encodes CDR1 SQVTM and CDR2 ANQGSEA. Library preparation employed multiplex PCR. The reads were generated on an Illumina HiSeq 2500. TCRbeta libraries were constructed through three rounds of nested PCR with primers (Table S4) according to protocols adapted from ARM-PCR. Before sequencing, PCR products of 200-500 bp were excised from the gel and purified with the QIAquick gel extraction kit. Per the source publication's procedure: Reads were cleaned with Trimmomatic, merged with FLASH into complete CDR3 sequences, and assigned to V(D)J germline segments with MiTCR. Clonal diversity was calculated as the inverse Simpson's index using VDJtools. Productive reads were defined as in-frame sequences without a premature stop codon. TCRdb reprocessed the public reads (quality trimming at Q25 with fastp, clone calling with MiXCR) and kept in-frame beta chains. Each entry merges the rows of one CDR3 protein and shows their most common DNA and genes. V and J calls and clone size were set by TCRdb, not the authors. This sample lists some 70,000 distinct CDR3 sequences; around 70% were detected once. Together, the top ten hold roughly 25% of the sample.

Specimen: distant non-tumor lung tissue. The origin of this receptor is a woman in her forties or fifties with non-small cell lung cancer. This sequence uses TRBV29-1 and TRBJ2-7, with TRBD2 identical over 12 junction bases. The nucleotides are TGCAGCGTAGCACTAGCGGGAGGCCCCTACAAGCAGTACTTC. This translates into CSVALAGGPYKQYF.